A selection of T cell receptor beta chains follows, all from one sample in a study of long-term antiretroviral therapy in people with HIV. The repertoire was sequenced with immunoSEQ multiplex PCR; TCRdb's copy has only in-frame clones and lacks some. Among roughly 20,000 clones listed, more than 75% were seen once. Specimen: unsorted PBMCs, collected 0.5 years after starting antiretroviral therapy. The origin of the receptors is a middle-aged man with HIV. Each CDR3 is given with its conserved first and last residue. A D gene is named only where the DNA matches it firmly. Expanded clones get a size class; other rows say once, few or many, or leave the size out.

d_gene: .
v_gene: TRBV27
len: 13
j_gene: TRBJ1-5
abundance: .
CDR3aa: CASGQGTHQPQHF
CDR3nt: TGTGCCAGCGGGCAGGGGACCCATCAGCCCCAGCATTTT

d_gene: TRBD2
v_gene: TRBV13
len: 15
j_gene: TRBJ2-7
abundance: .
CDR3aa: CASSRKAGGTYEQYF
CDR3nt: TGTGCCAGCAGCCGAAAAGCGGGAGGGACCTACGAGCAGTACTTC

d_gene: .
v_gene: TRBV7-9
len: 12
j_gene: TRBJ2-1
abundance: .
CDR3aa: CASSLVGNEQFF
CDR3nt: TGTGCCAGCAGCTTAGTGGGCAATGAGCAGTTCTTC

d_gene: TRBD1
v_gene: TRBV9
len: 15
j_gene: TRBJ2-1
abundance: once
CDR3aa: CASSVFGTGSNEQFF
CDR3nt: TGTGCCAGCAGCGTATTCGGGACAGGGTCTAATGAGCAGTTCTTC

d_gene: .
v_gene: TRBV4-3
len: 14
j_gene: TRBJ2-7
abundance: .
CDR3aa: CASSQDWTLGEQYF
CDR3nt: TGCGCCAGCAGCCAAGATTGGACCTTGGGCGAGCAGTACTTC

d_gene: .
v_gene: TRBV10-3
len: 18
j_gene: TRBJ2-6
abundance: .
CDR3aa: CAISESDRFSSGANVLTF
CDR3nt: TGTGCCATCAGTGAGTCGGATAGGTTTAGCTCTGGGGCCAACGTCCTGACTTTC

d_gene: .
v_gene: TRBV28
len: 14
j_gene: TRBJ2-5
abundance: .
CDR3aa: CASSWTEAQETQYF
CDR3nt: TGTGCCAGCAGCTGGACAGAAGCACAAGAGACCCAGTACTTC

d_gene: .
v_gene: TRBV5-1
len: 13
j_gene: TRBJ1-1
abundance: once
CDR3aa: CASSLGGSTEAFF
CDR3nt: TGCGCCAGCAGCTTGGGCGGGAGCACTGAAGCTTTCTTT

d_gene: TRBD1
v_gene: TRBV5-4
len: 14
j_gene: TRBJ1-2
abundance: .
CDR3aa: CASSPGQGLYGYTF
CDR3nt: TGTGCCAGCAGCCCAGGACAGGGGCTTTATGGCTACACCTTC

d_gene: .
v_gene: TRBV10-2
len: 12
j_gene: TRBJ2-5
abundance: .
CDR3aa: CASTDSQETQYF
CDR3nt: TGCGCCAGCACCGACAGCCAAGAGACCCAGTACTTC

d_gene: TRBD1
v_gene: TRBV7-9
len: 14
j_gene: TRBJ2-7
abundance: .
CDR3aa: CASSPRDSIHEQYF
CDR3nt: TGTGCCAGCAGCCCTCGGGACAGTATCCACGAGCAGTACTTC

d_gene: .
v_gene: TRBV6-1
len: 14
j_gene: TRBJ1-2
abundance: .
CDR3aa: CASSPSWQALGYTF
CDR3nt: TGTGCCAGCAGTCCCTCTTGGCAGGCGCTAGGCTACACCTTC

d_gene: TRBD1
v_gene: TRBV5-1
len: 18
j_gene: TRBJ2-3
abundance: .
CDR3aa: CASSWGQGEGLSTDTQYF
CDR3nt: TGCGCCAGCAGCTGGGGACAGGGGGAAGGTTTAAGCACAGATACGCAGTATTTT

d_gene: TRBD1
v_gene: TRBV18
len: 14
j_gene: TRBJ2-7
abundance: .
CDR3aa: CASSPGTGHYEQYF
CDR3nt: TGTGCCAGCTCACCCGGGACAGGGCACTACGAGCAGTACTTC

d_gene: TRBD2
v_gene: TRBV19
len: 16
j_gene: TRBJ2-1
abundance: .
CDR3aa: CASSTPGVAGLNEQFF
CDR3nt: TGTGCCAGTAGTACACCCGGGGTAGCGGGACTTAATGAGCAGTTCTTC

d_gene: .
v_gene: TRBV19
len: 13
j_gene: TRBJ1-2
abundance: .
CDR3aa: CASNLQRPNGYTF
CDR3nt: TGTGCCAGTAATCTACAGAGGCCCAATGGCTACACCTTC

d_gene: .
v_gene: TRBV5-1
len: 13
j_gene: TRBJ1-1
abundance: .
CDR3aa: CASSVPGYTEAFF
CDR3nt: TGCGCCAGCAGCGTCCCAGGGTACACTGAAGCTTTCTTT

d_gene: TRBD1
v_gene: TRBV30
len: 18
j_gene: TRBJ2-5
abundance: .
CDR3aa: CAWRETTGDLWFRQTQYF
CDR3nt: TGTGCCTGGAGGGAAACCACAGGGGATCTTTGGTTTCGGCAGACCCAGTACTTC

d_gene: .
v_gene: TRBV4-1
len: 16
j_gene: TRBJ2-2
abundance: .
CDR3aa: CASSQGGIANTGELFF
CDR3nt: TGCGCCAGCAGCCAAGGCGGAATAGCAAACACCGGGGAGCTGTTTTTT

d_gene: .
v_gene: TRBV27
len: 13
j_gene: TRBJ2-7
abundance: .
CDR3aa: CASSLSLAYEQYF
CDR3nt: TGTGCCAGCAGTTTGAGCCTCGCCTACGAGCAGTACTTC

d_gene: .
v_gene: TRBV27
len: 16
j_gene: TRBJ1-3
abundance: .
CDR3aa: CASSLGLPAAGNTIYF
CDR3nt: TGTGCCAGCAGTTTAGGGTTACCCGCAGCTGGAAACACCATATATTTT

d_gene: TRBD1
v_gene: TRBV18
len: 18
j_gene: TRBJ1-4
abundance: once
CDR3aa: CASSHPGQGLYWQEKLFF
CDR3nt: TGTGCCAGCTCACACCCGGGACAGGGATTATATTGGCAGGAAAAACTGTTTTTT

d_gene: .
v_gene: TRBV5-1
len: 15
j_gene: TRBJ2-5
abundance: .
CDR3aa: CASSLGAGARETQYF
CDR3nt: TGCGCCAGCAGCTTGGGTGCAGGGGCGCGGGAGACCCAGTACTTC

d_gene: .
v_gene: TRBV9
len: 15
j_gene: TRBJ2-7
abundance: .
CDR3aa: CASSVGAGPAGEQYF
CDR3nt: TGTGCCAGCAGCGTAGGGGCGGGACCCGCGGGCGAGCAGTACTTC

d_gene: .
v_gene: TRBV7-2
len: 15
j_gene: TRBJ2-5
abundance: .
CDR3aa: CASSIRLERRETQYF
CDR3nt: TGTGCCAGCAGCATACGGCTCGAGCGTCGAGAGACCCAGTACTTC

d_gene: TRBD1
v_gene: TRBV18
len: 15
j_gene: TRBJ2-1
abundance: .
CDR3aa: CASSPRTGKGNEQFF
CDR3nt: TGTGCCAGCTCACCAAGGACAGGGAAAGGTAATGAGCAGTTCTTC

d_gene: .
v_gene: TRBV7-3
len: 14
j_gene: TRBJ1-1
abundance: .
CDR3aa: CASGKGQGVTEAFF
CDR3nt: TGTGCCAGCGGTAAAGGGCAGGGCGTGACTGAAGCTTTCTTT

d_gene: TRBD1
v_gene: TRBV18
len: 13
j_gene: TRBJ1-4
abundance: .
CDR3aa: CASSTGRNEKLFF
CDR3nt: TGTGCCAGCTCGACAGGGCGAAATGAAAAACTGTTTTTT

d_gene: TRBD2
v_gene: TRBV5-4
len: 15
j_gene: TRBJ2-3
abundance: .
CDR3aa: CASSLAGGGTDTQYF
CDR3nt: TGTGCCAGCAGCTTAGCGGGAGGAGGCACAGATACGCAGTATTTT

d_gene: .
v_gene: TRBV18
len: 14
j_gene: TRBJ1-2
abundance: .
CDR3aa: CASSPEHDRSGYTF
CDR3nt: TGTGCCAGCTCACCAGAACACGACAGGAGTGGCTACACCTTC